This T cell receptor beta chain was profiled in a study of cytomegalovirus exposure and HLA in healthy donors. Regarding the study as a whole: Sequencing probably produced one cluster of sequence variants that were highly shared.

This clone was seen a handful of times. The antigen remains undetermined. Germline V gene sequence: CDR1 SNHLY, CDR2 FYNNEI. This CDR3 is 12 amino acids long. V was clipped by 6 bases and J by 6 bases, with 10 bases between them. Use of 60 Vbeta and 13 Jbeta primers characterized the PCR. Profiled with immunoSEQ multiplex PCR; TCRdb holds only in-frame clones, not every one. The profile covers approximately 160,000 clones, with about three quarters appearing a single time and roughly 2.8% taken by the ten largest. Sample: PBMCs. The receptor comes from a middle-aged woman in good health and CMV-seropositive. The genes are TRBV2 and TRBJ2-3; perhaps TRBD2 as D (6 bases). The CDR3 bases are TGTGCCAGCAGGTCCCTAGCGGATACGCAGTATTTT. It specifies CASRSLADTQYF.